This T cell receptor (beta chain) was profiled in a study of PD-L1 blockade in urothelial cancer. This sample's time point: pretreatment peripheral blood. This clone was seen just once. TCRdb's copy holds only in-frame clones and misses some; the assay was immunoSEQ multiplex PCR. The sample includes around 100,000 clones, around nine tenths of them seen just once. The sequence came from a man aged 55 to 70 with urothelial cancer. The sample was PBMCs, taken around atezolizumab (anti-PD-L1) treatment.

The CDR3 nucleotides read TGTGCCAGCAGCTTATTAACAGGGGGTGAGCAGTTCTTC. This translates into CASSLLTGGEQFF. V gene TRBV7-3 combines with J gene TRBJ2-1, with TRBD1 identical over 8 bases. This CDR3 has 13 amino acids. Germline CDR1 and CDR2: SGHTA and FQGTGA. V trimming: 2 bases; J trimming: 9 bases; junction bases outside the gene matches: 3. The entire variable domain, with the rest obtained from reference TRBV7-3 and TRBJ2-1, is as follows: GAGVSQTPSNKVTEKGKYVELRCDPISGHTALYWYRQSLGQGPEFLIYFQGTGAADDSGLPNDRFFAVRPEGSVSTLKIQRTERGDSAVYLCASSLLTGGEQFFGPGTRLTVL.